Sequencing of this T cell receptor (beta chain) was carried out in a study of a mutant IDH1 vaccine in newly diagnosed glioma. Study-wide background: Vaccines were first given 4-6 weeks after radiotherapy alone, or with temozolomide cycles. Antecedent treatment encompassed radiotherapy, temozolomide, or their combination; the majority received both.

As for time point: week 11, during vaccination. Vaccinated patients received 300 ug of mutant IDH1 20-mer peptide per dose, with topical imiquimod. Each astrocytoma in the donors was new, WHO grade 3 or 4, IDH1-mutant and ATRX-lost. This clone was seen ten or more times. What it binds is unknown. Findings and limits, study-wide: Vaccine-induced immune responses were detected in roughly 92% of patients.

Here immunoSEQ multiplex PCR was the method, and the copy in TCRdb shows in-frame clones only, minus some. There are 100,000 to 120,000 clones in the sample; approximately 87% occur only once, and roughly 0.55% lies in the top ten. This specimen was PBMCs, taken from a glioma patient whose treatment included an IDH1 peptide vaccine. This TCR came from a woman aged 50 to 60 with glioma.

CDR3 sequence (DNA): TGTGCCAGCAGCTTCGACAGGGAGCAGTTCTTC. The encoded protein is CASSFDREQFF. The V gene is TRBV5-6, the J gene TRBJ2-1, with D tentatively TRBD1 (6 bases). The CDR3 runs 11 residues. Per the germline V gene, CDR1 is SGHDT and CDR2 is YYEEEE. V lost 2 bases and J lost 10, with 7 bases in between.